These 2 T cell receptor beta chains originate from one sample sequenced in a study of human CD8 memory T cell subsets. UMI-labeled 5' RACE was used to make TCR beta libraries. No DNA is given; TCRdb re-called the 5' RACE reads and lists each CDR3 protein once. This repertoire includes about 18,000 distinct CDR3 sequences. The sequencing sample was made of CD8+ T cells from PBMCs. Receptors were obtained from a human donor in good health.

This chain connects TRBV28 to TRBJ1-5. In germline, CDR1 is MDHEN, CDR2 SYDVKM. The CDR3 length is 17 residues. The CDR3 reads CASTSTAAGRSNQPQHF.

V is TRBV7-6 and J is TRBJ2-3; TCRdb names TRBD1, which stays unverified in the absence of DNA. The CDR3 runs 16 residues. The V gene's germline CDR1 is SGHVS and CDR2 FNYEAQ. This CDR3 reads CASSPGTGGNSDTQYF.